A selection of T cell receptor beta chains follows, all from one sample in a study of shared clonotypes between healthy human individuals. TCRdb's table, derived via immunoSEQ multiplex PCR, lists solely in-frame clones and lacks some. This sample carries a few million clones, 85% to 95% of them seen once, and the ten largest clones take approximately 0.41%. What was sequenced was naive CD4+ T cells from PBMCs. The receptors stem from a man younger than 30 in good health. Some clones in this sample may be carry-over from other donors' samples. Each CDR3 is given with its conserved first and last residue. A D gene is named only where the DNA matches it firmly. Clone size appears in some rows only: once, few, many, or a class for an expanded clone.

d_gene	j_gene	abundance	v_gene	CDR3aa	CDR3nt
-	TRBJ2-2	-	TRBV30	CAWSPLAGDRGTGELFF	TGTGCCTGGAGCCCCTTAGCGGGGGACAGGGGAACCGGGGAGCTGTTTTTT
-	TRBJ1-1	-	TRBV28	CASHSQGLRGTEAFF	TGTGCCAGCCATTCTCAGGGGCTGAGGGGCACTGAAGCTTTCTTT
-	TRBJ1-2	-	TRBV28	CASSSGGAVSYGYTF	TGTGCCAGCAGTTCTGGGGGGGCGGTCAGCTATGGCTACACCTTC
-	TRBJ2-1	-	TRBV28	CATAAVYNEQFF	TGTGCGACGGCAGCGGTGTACAATGAGCAGTTCTTC
TRBD1	TRBJ2-5	-	TRBV10-3	CAIRRQGDAETQYF	TGTGCCATCAGGAGACAGGGTGACGCGGAGACCCAGTACTTC
TRBD2	TRBJ2-1	-	TRBV2	CATALALSYNEQFF	TGTGCCACCGCACTAGCGTTATCCTACAATGAGCAGTTCTTC
TRBD2	TRBJ2-1	-	TRBV11-1	CASSLLAGLNNEQFF	TGTGCCAGCAGCTTACTAGCGGGATTAAACAATGAGCAGTTCTTC
-	TRBJ1-4	-	TRBV18	CASSPTGQPRGEKLFF	TGTGCCAGCTCACCGACGGGACAACCCCGCGGTGAAAAACTGTTTTTT
TRBD2	TRBJ2-2	-	TRBV5-1	CASSSRLAGAPGELFF	TGCGCCAGCAGCTCCAGACTAGCGGGAGCCCCCGGGGAGCTGTTTTTT
TRBD2	TRBJ2-5	-	TRBV5-1	CASSSDPRGEETQYF	TGCGCCAGCAGCTCGGACCCCCGGGGGGAGGAGACCCAGTACTTC
-	TRBJ1-3	-	TRBV18	CASSPMGDRPSGNTIYF	TGTGCCAGCTCCCCCATGGGGGACCGTCCCTCTGGAAACACCATATATTTT
TRBD1	TRBJ1-3	-	TRBV9	CASSARTGSPSGNTIYF	TGTGCCAGCAGCGCCCGGACAGGGAGTCCTTCTGGAAACACCATATATTTT
TRBD2	TRBJ2-7	-	TRBV5-6	CASSLDGLAGYEQYF	TGTGCCAGCAGCTTGGACGGACTAGCGGGCTACGAGCAGTACTTC
TRBD2	TRBJ2-7	-	TRBV5-1	CASQLAGGAYEQYF	TGCGCCAGCCAACTAGCGGGAGGCGCCTACGAGCAGTACTTC
-	TRBJ2-7	-	TRBV27	CASSPLDMAYEQYF	TGTGCCAGCAGTCCACTGGACATGGCCTACGAGCAGTACTTC
TRBD1	TRBJ2-7	once	TRBV5-8	CASSLTPGQGLGEQYF	TGTGCCAGCAGCTTGACCCCCGGACAGGGATTAGGCGAGCAGTACTTC
TRBD2	TRBJ2-5	-	TRBV2	CAGQGGSGETQYF	TGTGCCGGCCAGGGCGGGAGCGGGGAGACCCAGTACTTC
-	TRBJ2-3	-	TRBV29-1	CSGTSSSTDTQYF	TGCAGCGGAACTAGCTCAAGCACAGATACGCAGTATTTT
-	TRBJ1-2	-	TRBV5-1	CASSLADSYGYTF	TGCGCCAGCAGCTTGGCCGACTCCTATGGCTACACCTTC
-	TRBJ2-7	-	TRBV7-7	CASSLWREWGGAQGSHEQYF	TGTGCCAGCAGCTTATGGCGAGAATGGGGGGGGGCACAGGGCTCCCACGAGCAGTACTTC